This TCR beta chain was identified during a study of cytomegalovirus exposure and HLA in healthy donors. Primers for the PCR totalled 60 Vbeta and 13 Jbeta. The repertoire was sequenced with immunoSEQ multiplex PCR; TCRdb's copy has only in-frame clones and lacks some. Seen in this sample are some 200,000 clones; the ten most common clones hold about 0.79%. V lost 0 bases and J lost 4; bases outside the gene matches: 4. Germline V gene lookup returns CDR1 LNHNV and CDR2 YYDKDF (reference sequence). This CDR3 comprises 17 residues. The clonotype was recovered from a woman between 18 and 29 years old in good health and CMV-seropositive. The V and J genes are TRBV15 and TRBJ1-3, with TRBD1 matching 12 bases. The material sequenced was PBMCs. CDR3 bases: TGTGCCACCAGCAGAGAAAGGGACAGGGGGCCCGGAAACACCATATATTTT. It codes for CATSRERDRGPGNTIYF.